These 17 T cell receptor beta chains were all obtained from the same sample, sequenced in a study of graft-versus-host responses after intestinal transplantation (dated by TCRdb to about 2021). These receptors' antigens are unknown. The label giving this sample's time point can be read as: cells obtained before transplantation from donor or recipient. The library was prepared using the immunoSEQ multiplex PCR assay. Imported from immuneACCESS, the table was reduced by TCRdb to in-frame sequences with V and J called. These copies leave out some clones; in studies compared against another copy, an unresolved V gene accounts for under half, and the cause of the remainder is not known. The sample data list about 130,000 clones, and about 90% of these were observed just once. The top ten hold about 0.18% of the sample. Specimen: unstimulated CD4+ T cells sorted from spleen or lymph node cells, collected before intestinal transplant. The receptors were gathered from a human donor who received an intestinal transplant.

This chain connects TRBV27 to TRBJ2-5; 13 positions agree with TRBD2. The trim removed 5 bases at V and 7 bases at J, leaving 13 bases unmatched. This CDR3 is 17 amino acids long. The germline gives CDR1 MNHEY, CDR2 SMNVEV (reference sequence). This chain's CDR3 is CASSAFPGLAGTLTQYF. In DNA form, the CDR3 reads TGTGCCAGCAGTGCGTTTCCGGGACTAGCGGGAACGTTGACCCAGTACTTC.

In this sample, this clone turned up once. This chain uses TRBV27 with TRBJ2-1; 9 nucleotides match TRBD2. The V and J ends lost 4 bases and 0 bases, in that order; junction bases with no gene match: 7. The CDR3 is 17 residues long. Germline V gene sequence: CDR1 MNHEY, CDR2 SMNVEV (reference sequence). CDR3 sequence: CASSSLAGVSSYNEQFF. DNA of the CDR3: TGTGCCAGCAGTTCCTTAGCGGGAGTCTCCTCCTACAATGAGCAGTTCTTC.

This chain joins TRBV13 and TRBJ2-1; 13 bases match TRBD2. V lost 5 bases, J lost 8 bases, and 9 bases stayed unmatched. Germline V gives CDR1 PRHDT, CDR2 FYEKMQ (reference sequence). The CDR3 contains 16 residues. The CDR3 reads CASSARTSGRVDEQFF. The CDR3 nucleotides are TGTGCCAGCAGCGCCCGGACTAGCGGGAGAGTAGATGAGCAGTTCTTC. Full variable domain (outside the CDR3, taken from reference TRBV13 and TRBJ2-1): AAGVIQSPRHLIKEKRETATLKCYPIPRHDTVYWYQQGPGQDPQFLISFYEKMQSDKGSIPDRFSAQQFSDYHSELNMSSLELGDSALYFCASSARTSGRVDEQFFGPGTRLTVL.

The V and J genes are TRBV10-3 and TRBJ2-1; 9 bases align to TRBD1. Germline values: CDR1 ENHRY, CDR2 SYGVKD. Losses at the gene ends were 6 bases for V and 4 bases for J; bases not matched to a gene: 4. This CDR3 is built from 14 residues. The CDR3 spells CAIRGQGHYNEQFF. CDR3 coding DNA: TGTGCCATCAGAGGACAGGGGCATTACAATGAGCAGTTCTTC.

Details on this clone: The same CDR3 arises from other DNA sequences in this sample as well. J is TRBJ2-7 and V is TRBV5-1; 9 bases map to TRBD1. This CDR3 has 14 amino acids. V lost 4 bases to trimming and J lost 3 bases; unmatched junction nucleotides: 5. The germline V gene encodes CDR1 SGHRS and CDR2 YFSETQ. CDR3 sequence (DNA): TGCGCCAGCAGCCTAACAGGGGGCGTCTACGAGCAGTACTTC. Translation gives CASSLTGGVYEQYF.

The rearrangement links TRBV9 to TRBJ1-2; 7 positions agree with TRBD1. Per the germline V gene, CDR1 is SGDLS and CDR2 is YYNGEE. This CDR3 is built from 22 residues. Trimming at V came to 0 bases and at J to 6 bases, leaving 29 bases not matched to a gene. CDR3 nucleotide sequence: TGTGCCAGCAGCGTAGCTACCCGGCCTCGGGACAGCGAAACTAACGTACGTGATGGCTACACCTTC. This encodes CASSVATRPRDSETNVRDGYTF.

This chain connects TRBV27 to TRBJ1-5, with D maybe TRBD1 (6 bases). The germline V gene encodes CDR1 MNHEY and CDR2 SMNVEV (reference sequence). This CDR3 has 14 amino acids. Trimming pared 6 bases from V and 3 bases from J, leaving 12 bases between. CDR3 loop: CASRLNRDNQPQHF. The CDR3 DNA is TGTGCCAGCAGGCTAAACAGGGACAATCAGCCCCAGCATTTT.

This chain connects TRBV7-9 to TRBJ1-4; D is ambiguous. The CDR3 totals 14 residues. The germline V gene has CDR1 SEHNR and CDR2 FQNEAQ (reference sequence). The V gene lost 1 base and the J gene lost 1 base, with 4 bases spanning the gap. In DNA form, the CDR3 reads TGTGCCAGCAGCTTAGGACAAACTAATGAAAAACTGTTTTTT. Translated: CASSLGQTNEKLFF.

This chain links TRBV15 with TRBJ2-5, with D perhaps TRBD1 (5 bases). Gene TRBJ2-7 matches the end of the DNA better, so the J call may be wrong. This CDR3 contains 13 residues. Germline values: CDR1 LNHNV, CDR2 YYDKDF (reference sequence). CDR3 sequence: CATSRDTTYEQYF. The DNA of the CDR3 is TGTGCCACCAGCAGGGACACAACCTACGAGCAGTACTTC.

The chain has TRBV27 and TRBJ2-1, with 7 bases that match TRBD1. Trimming took 2 bases from V and 5 from J; bases not matched to a gene: 6. The CDR3 contains 15 residues. Germline V CDR1 and CDR2: MNHEY, SMNVEV (reference sequence). The CDR3 region has the DNA TGTGCCAGCAGTTTAGAGACAGGGCCCAACAATGAGCAGTTCTTC. Its translation: CASSLETGPNNEQFF.

V and J are TRBV5-1 and TRBJ2-5; TRBD1 is a possible D gene (6 bases). The last part of the DNA fits TRBJ2-7 better; the J call may be wrong. The CDR3 has 14 amino acids. Germline V CDR1 and CDR2: SGHRS, YFSETQ. CDR3 bases: TGCGCCAGCAGCTTGGCGCCAGGGGTGTACGAGCAGTACTTC. Translated: CASSLAPGVYEQYF.

V is TRBV4-1 and J is TRBJ2-5; D perhaps matches TRBD2 (6 bases). Germline CDR1 is MGHRA and CDR2 is YSYEKL. The CDR3 consists of 16 residues. The germline V and J ends were trimmed by 0 bases and 7 bases, with 18 bases remaining between them. The CDR3 is CASSQDIMRGGGTQYF. The DNA of the CDR3 is TGCGCCAGCAGCCAAGATATTATGCGGGGTGGGGGGACCCAGTACTTC.

This clone was detected only once. This chain joins TRBV27 and TRBJ2-3, with D unresolved. Germline V gene data show CDR1 as MNHEY and CDR2 as SMNVEV (reference sequence). V lost 3 bases and J lost 8, with 15 bases in between. CDR3 size: 14 residues. CDR3 sequence (DNA): TGTGCCAGCAGTTTCCCCTCTGGTTCGAGTACGCAGTATTTT. Amino acid sequence: CASSFPSGSSTQYF.

V usage is TRBV27 and J usage is TRBJ2-7; the match to TRBD2 covers 9 bases. Germline lookup yields CDR1 MNHEY and CDR2 SMNVEV (reference sequence). V shed 4 bases and J 4 bases; nucleotides not matched to a gene: 17. The CDR3 runs to 18 residues. CDR3 in amino acids: CASSWERFGGRAEYEQYF. CDR3 coding DNA: TGTGCCAGCAGTTGGGAACGATTTGGCGGGAGGGCCGAATACGAGCAGTACTTC.

DNA for the CDR3: TGTGCCAGCAGCCCCGGTTTGACAGGGTATAGGGACCGCACCACAGATACGCAGTATTTT. Translated, it gives CASSPGLTGYRDRTTDTQYF. The rearrangement links TRBV28 to TRBJ2-3; TRBD1 matches 7 bases. The CDR3 loop spans 20 amino acids. The J segment lost 2 bases and the V segment lost 6 bases, leaving 23 bases of the junction unmatched. Germline lookup yields CDR1 MDHEN and CDR2 SYDVKM.

The chain couples TRBV28 to TRBJ1-1; no definite D call. Trimming stripped 4 bases from V and 0 bases from J, with 12 bases between. The CDR3 covers 15 residues. Germline V gene lookup returns CDR1 MDHEN and CDR2 SYDVKM. The CDR3 sequence is CASSSEEGMNTEAFF. The CDR3 region has the DNA TGTGCCAGCAGTTCGGAAGAGGGAATGAACACTGAAGCTTTCTTT.

V and J are TRBV7-3 and TRBJ2-2, with D perhaps matching TRBD2 (6 bases). Per the germline V gene, CDR1 is SGHTA and CDR2 is FQGTGA. Trimming removed 1 base at V and 5 bases at J, with 14 bases between. The CDR3 has 16 amino acids. The CDR3 reads CASSLNGGSGTGELFF. Here the CDR3 DNA reads TGTGCCAGCAGCTTAAACGGAGGGAGCGGAACCGGGGAGCTGTTTTTT.